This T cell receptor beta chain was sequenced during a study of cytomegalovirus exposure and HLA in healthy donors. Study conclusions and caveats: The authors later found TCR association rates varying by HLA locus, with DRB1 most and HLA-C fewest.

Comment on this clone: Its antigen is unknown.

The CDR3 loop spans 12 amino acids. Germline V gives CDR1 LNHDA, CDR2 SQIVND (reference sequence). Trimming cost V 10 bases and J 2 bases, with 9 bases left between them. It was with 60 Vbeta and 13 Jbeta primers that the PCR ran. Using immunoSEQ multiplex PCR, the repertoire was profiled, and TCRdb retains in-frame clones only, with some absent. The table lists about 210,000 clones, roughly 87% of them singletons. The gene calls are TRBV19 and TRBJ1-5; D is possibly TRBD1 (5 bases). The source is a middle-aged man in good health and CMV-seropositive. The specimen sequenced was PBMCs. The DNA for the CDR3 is TGTGCCACCTCGACAGGCAATCAGCCCCAGCATTTT. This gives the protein CATSTGNQPQHF.